The rows below give T cell receptor beta chains drawn from one sample of a study of blood T cells in healthy people across ages. TCRdb reprocessed the 5' RACE reads with MiXCR, giving one entry per CDR3 protein. Of around 2 million distinct CDR3 sequences listed, roughly two fifths were seen once; the top ten hold more than 20%. The sample was blood. These receptors all stem from a human donor in good health. Each CDR3 is given with its conserved first and last residue. Each record gives: V gene, J gene, clone size, CDR3 length, D gene, CDR3 DNA, CDR3 protein. A D gene is named only where the DNA matches it firmly. Clone sizes are given selectively: once, few, many, or a class where the clone is expanded.

TRBV5-6	TRBJ2-7	NA	11	NA	TGTGCCAGCAGCTTTATGGACGAGCAGTACTTC	CASSFMDEQYF
TRBV9	TRBJ1-4	few	16	NA	TGTGCCAGCAGCGTAGTTGGGGAACAGGGCGCCGGAAAACTGTTTTTT	CASSVVGEQGAGKLFF
TRBV6-5	TRBJ2-5	NA	13	NA	TGTGCCAGCAGTCGAAGCCCCTTTGGGACCCAGTACTTC	CASSRSPFGTQYF
TRBV7-2	TRBJ2-7	NA	14	NA	TGTGCCAGCAGCTTAGGACTACAATCCTACGAGCAGTACTTC	CASSLGLQSYEQYF
TRBV11-3	TRBJ1-6	NA	13	NA	TGTGCCAGCAGCTTAGAGCGAGATTCACCCCTCCACTTT	CASSLERDSPLHF
TRBV19	TRBJ2-5	NA	14	NA	TGTGCCAGTAATGTAGCGAGTTTAGTTAATGAGCAGTACTTC	CASNVASLVNEQYF
TRBV29-1	TRBJ1-2	few	11	NA	TGCACCATAGGTAGATCCTATGGCTACACCTTC	CTIGRSYGYTF
TRBV13	TRBJ1-5	NA	16	NA	TGTGCCAGTAGCGGAGGCGGACAGTCACCTAATCAGCCCCAGCATTTT	CASSGGGQSPNQPQHF
TRBV7-6	TRBJ2-1	NA	16	NA	TGTGCCAGCAGCCTCTTGCTGGGGGGGCTTGTCAACGAGCAGTTCTTC	CASSLLLGGLVNEQFF
TRBV25-1	TRBJ1-2	few	15	TRBD1	TGTGCCAGCAGTGAGGGAGGACAGGGAAACTATGGCTACACCTTC	CASSEGGQGNYGYTF
TRBV9	TRBJ2-7	NA	16	TRBD2	TGTGCCAGCAGCCCCGGGACTAGCGGGGGGATTTACGAGCAGTACTTC	CASSPGTSGGIYEQYF
TRBV7-8	TRBJ2-3	NA	18	TRBD1	TGTGCCAGCAGCTTCACATTTCCCGCAGGGGGCGAGACAGATACGCAGTATTTT	CASSFTFPAGGETDTQYF
TRBV5-1	TRBJ2-3	NA	16	NA	TGCGCCAGCAACCGGGCCGGGCTAGCTGGCACAGATACGCAGTATTTT	CASNRAGLAGTDTQYF
TRBV7-3	TRBJ2-1	few	16	TRBD1	TGTGCCAGCAGCTTAACGCAGGGGGCGCGGTACAATGAGCAGTTCTTC	CASSLTQGARYNEQFF
TRBV21-1	TRBJ2-5	NA	14	NA	TGTGCCAGCAGCAAAGTACAGCCGGACGCGCGCCAGTACTTC	CASSKVQPDARQYF
TRBV2	TRBJ1-2	NA	13	NA	TGTGCCAGCAGTTGGACACCCCCTGGAGGCTACACCTTC	CASSWTPPGGYTF
TRBV6-6	TRBJ2-6	NA	13	NA	TGTGCCAGCAGTTACAACGGCGGCAACACTGAAGCTTTC	CASSYNGGNTEAF
TRBV10-2	TRBJ2-7	few	14	NA	TGCGCCAGCAGTGAGTATGCTCCCTTGGGGGAGCAGTACTTC	CASSEYAPLGEQYF
TRBV20-1	TRBJ2-5	few	14	NA	TGCAGTGCTGGTTCCCTTTTGTTTGGTGAGACCCAGTACTTC	CSAGSLLFGETQYF
TRBV5-1	TRBJ1-2	few	15	TRBD1	TGCGCCAGCACCCCCGGGACAGGGGGCGGCTATGGCTACACCTTC	CASTPGTGGGYGYTF
TRBV3-1	TRBJ2-7	few	17	TRBD2	TGTGCCAGCAGCCCCCGGGGAGGGACGAGGTTCTCCTACGAGCAGTACTTC	CASSPRGGTRFSYEQYF
TRBV7-7	TRBJ2-3	few	14	NA	TGTGCTAGCAGCCCGACCGCCATCACAGATACGCAGTATTTT	CASSPTAITDTQYF
TRBV29-1	TRBJ1-1	NA	12	NA	TGCAGCGTTGAAGCAATCCAGGGGGAAGCTTTCTTT	CSVEAIQGEAFF
TRBV7-3	TRBJ1-6	NA	12	NA	TGTGCCAGCAGCTTGAGATCTGGCCCCCTCCACTTT	CASSLRSGPLHF
TRBV7-3	TRBJ2-7	NA	14	NA	TGTGCCAGCAGCTTAGATACAGCCTCGTACGAGCAGTACTTC	CASSLDTASYEQYF